The present TCR beta chain was sequenced within a study of CD8 T cells in ankylosing spondylitis. This CDR3 is built from 17 residues. In germline, CDR1 is MNHEY, CDR2 SMNVEV (reference sequence). The ends lost 4 bases at V and 4 bases at J; junction bases unmatched: 12. TCRdb itself ran the 5' RACE reads through MiXCR, one entry per CDR3 protein. The table shows 110,000 to 150,000 distinct CDR3 sequences, with more than 7% occurring only once. Concerning this clonotype: What it recognizes is unknown.

The study, taken as a whole, reports: Some motif variants had been reported before (in reactive arthritis synovial fluid and blood). From matched ankylosing spondylitis synovial fluid, disease-linked clones were reportedly recovered at significantly enriched levels.

The sequencing sample was made of synovial fluid, either unsorted or a sorted T cell fraction (not recorded which). The sequence came from a male donor with ankylosing spondylitis. The rearrangement links TRBV27 to TRBJ2-2; 7 nucleotides align to TRBD1. CDR3 in amino acids: CASSSTQGKRGTGELFF. DNA of the CDR3: TGTGCCAGCAGTTCTACACAGGGGAAGCGTGGCACCGGGGAGCTGTTTTTT.